A single TCR beta chain is shown here with its context. This clone was recorded only once. The antigen it binds to is not known. Base qualities are not provided; no much larger clone lies one nucleotide away. Preparation of the library involved the immunoSEQ multiplex PCR assay. For the multiplex PCR, a mixture combining 60 forward primers for TCR Vbeta segments and 13 reverse primers for TCR Jbeta segments was used. The CDR3 region of rearranged TCR beta genes was amplified from genomic DNA with a multiplex PCR assay. On the Illumina HiSeq System, the amplified TCR beta libraries were sequenced as 87-base-pair reads. The original methods were these. A later analysis tallied some 79 million unique TCR beta chains across the 660 or so repertoires, and roughly 11 million of those chains were shared by two or more donors. A nearest-neighbor algorithm error-corrected the raw reads and collapsed the reads into unique sequences, merging closely related sequences to remove PCR and sequencing errors. CDR3 sequences were aligned to IMGT reference sequences to assign V, D and J gene segments. Each retained sequence needed at least a six-nucleotide match to both a V gene segment and a J gene segment. Rearrangements were classified as productive when the CDR3 lacked stop codons and remained in frame with V and J, and all other rearrangements were classified as non-productive. CDR3 was defined by IMGT convention, running from the second conserved V-encoded cysteine to the conserved J-encoded phenylalanine. The earlier analysis of about 560 of the donors excluded any sequence lacking an unambiguous match to a single V gene segment. In an earlier analysis of roughly 600 of the donors, a V segment was called functional when productive rearrangements were above 56.7%, and segregating when the standard deviation between donors exceeded 5%. A statistical classification framework was built for diagnosing cytomegalovirus status from the catalog of TCR beta chain sequences. In a later analysis, V and J genes were assigned by comparing TCR nucleotide sequences against IMGT/GENE-DB human TR gene sequences. Using the TCRdist pipeline, a later analysis assigned CDR3 sequences along with most-parsimonious VDJ recombination scenarios. In a later analysis, each TCR beta chain was defined by its CDR3 amino acid sequence together with its V-gene family, and reads lacking a unique V-gene family were excluded. As a way to deal with suspected cross-contamination and a sequencing artifact, a later analysis dropped more than 500 nucleotide sequences that were highly shared and had low generation probability. For each public chain, a later analysis derived a clonal expansion index from normalized ranks of inferred template counts within each repertoire. Generation probabilities in a later analysis came from a VDJ recombination model fitted to out-of-frame rearrangements, and those results were checked against IGoR. Hypergeometric tests were used in a later analysis to score TCR-TCR, TCR-HLA and TCR-CMV co-occurrence, with a repertoire-size bias correction applied to the TCR pairs. A later analysis estimated false discovery rates by permuting HLA or CMV assignments 20 times. In a later analysis, co-occurring TCRs were grouped with DBSCAN, and TCRdist sequence similarity was added when clustering was performed within HLA-allele-positive subsets. Repertoires with fewer than 30,000 or more than 120,000 public chains were left out of co-occurrence clustering, as were four to six repertoires with anomalous nucleotide sharing. The table comes from immuneACCESS by way of TCRdb, which keeps in-frame sequences with V and J called. Part of the clones is missing from these tables; in studies checked, under half for an unresolved V gene and the rest for unknown reasons. That table is the source of V, J and clone size, and D and trimming were worked out from the DNA. This sample comprises around 100,000 clones, about four fifths of them detected only once. The top ten clones comprise roughly 2.2% of the sample.

In total, over 600 healthy bone marrow donors made up the cohort. At the time of sampling, all cohort members were nominally healthy, though unrecorded immune exposures were likely present. The donor was CMV seronegative and was included in the group of 352 seronegative cohort members. Each donor provided a peripheral blood sample, and peripheral blood mononuclear cells were used for TCR beta sequencing. Genomic DNA extraction from the blood cell samples was performed with the Qiagen DNeasy Blood Extraction Kit. This specimen belongs to a study of cytomegalovirus exposure and HLA in healthy donors (dated by TCRdb to the late 2010s). Describing the broader study: An earlier analysis of some 550 of the donors reported roughly 270 Gb of sequence data and 117 million unique TCR beta sequences from some 180 million T cells. An early release that covered 640 HLA-typed donors contained 250 to 350 gigabases of sequencing data and 75 million to 100 million unique TCR sequences. Among the approximately 420 genotyped donors, around 81% belonged to the genetic ancestry cluster associated with self-reported Caucasian donors. The study was designed to test whether signatures of past pathogen exposure could be identified by cataloging public T cell receptors. The study profiled the T cell repertoires of hundreds of subjects by immunosequencing and related them to cytomegalovirus serostatus. Along with the roughly 700-subject first cohort, a separate validation cohort of over a hundred different subjects was used. High-throughput TCR immunosequencing, statistical association of individual TCRs with disease status, and machine learning were combined to predict cytomegalovirus infection status. A later analysis re-analyzed previously published TCR beta repertoires from 666 donors and added high-resolution HLA genotyping to study TCR occurrence patterns. Rather than using new phenotypic data, the later analysis identified candidate immune exposures from TCR beta sequences and from how often those sequences occurred across donors. An earlier analysis of around 640 of the donors used high-throughput TCR beta sequencing to judge whether each TCR beta V gene segment behaved as functional or pseudogenic. Donor age, sex, ethnicity and CMV serostatus were compiled alongside the repertoire data. In a later genetic analysis, genome-wide SNP genotypes for about 55% of the roughly 700 donors were used, and that subset was treated as a discovery cohort. Every repertoire in the discovery cohort had been generated on one and the same sequencing platform. Both class I and class II loci were covered by HLA typing, at four-digit resolution. Typing coverage varied by locus: about 620-630 donors for A, B, C, DRB1 and DQB1; roughly 520 for DQA1; about 570 for DPA1; under 490 for DPB1. A handful of DR-DQ haplotypes were treated as single units for association and clustering because of strong linkage in the cohort. On average, 235,054 unique TCR beta nucleotide sequences were sequenced per donor among 398 genotyped donors of the cohort, with 15% to 20% of those sequences being non-productive. Study-wide findings and limitations: Presence/absence analyses assumed roughly uniform sequencing depth across donors, an assumption that may not hold. According to a later analysis, parvovirus B19, influenza, CMV and Epstein-Barr virus appeared linked to several top co-occurrence clusters. A further reported finding was that TCR beta sequences accurately predicted the HLA-A and HLA-B alleles for most subjects in the first cohort. According to a later analysis, most CMV-associated TCR beta chains appeared to be HLA-restricted, and the HLA associations seemed to be driven largely by CMV exposure. The earlier analysis of about 600 of the donors excluded 15 to 20 rarely observed V segments, including chromosome 9 orphons, because counts were too low. A later analysis found that HLA-associated TCR beta chains were more clonally expanded and had lower generation probabilities than equally common non-associated chains. When HLA alleles, especially DR and DQ, strongly co-occurred, attributing TCR associations to individual alleles was difficult. Linkage disequilibrium might explain the correlated functional status among segregating V segments, but an unknown experimental factor could not be ruled out. In a later analysis, the rate of TCR association differed among HLA loci, with DRB1 alleles having the most associated TCRs and HLA-C alleles having the fewest. In a later genetic analysis, fewer N-insertions in productive TCRs were reported among donors in an Asian-associated ancestry cluster than the approximately 670-donor mean. Most TCR sequences were observed very rarely across donors, whereas some public TCRs were present in many individuals. The sequencing pipeline was judged likely to have produced a cluster of highly shared sequence variants as a technical artifact. An association between a missense DCLRE1C variant and V-gene and J-gene trimming of TCR beta chains was found in a later genetic analysis and replicated in an independent cohort. A few of the identified cytomegalovirus-associated TCR beta chains were confirmed in vitro to be specific for cytomegalovirus antigens. This cohort had only TCR beta chains sequenced, and the lack of alpha or paired-chain data limited which features could be detected. Because HLA typing was missing for some donors at each locus, association tests included only the typed subset. According to the authors, the approach could potentially be generalized to other disease states and immunological phenotypes. The study gave a list of under 200 TCR beta chains associated with cytomegalovirus. Cytomegalovirus status was reported to be diagnosed by the classifier with high specificity and sensitivity in both the original and validation cohorts. For the cohort, immune exposure information was limited to CMV serostatus. In an earlier analysis of several hundred of the donors, most TCR beta V segments were observed in productive rearrangements about 87% or about 30% of the time, broadly matching IMGT annotations. In a later analysis, some 17,000 TCR beta sequences were associated with specific HLA alleles at a false discovery rate of 0.05.

The sequence came from a man between 18 and 29 years old in good health and CMV-seronegative. The sample consisted of PBMCs.

At the DNA level, the sequence is TGTGCCAGCTCACCGGGAGGACCTCCCGAGCAGTACTTC. Translation gives CASSPGGPPEQYF. This chain joins TRBV18 to TRBJ2-7; TRBD2 might be the D gene, on 6 matching bases. CDR1 is given as KGHSH and CDR2 as LQKENI, both from the germline V gene. Trimming removed 3 bases from V and 6 bases from J, leaving 12 bases between the germline ends. The CDR3 runs 13 amino acids, cysteine and phenylalanine included. The DNA shown is the 39-base CDR3, in frame from base 1.